One sample yielded the 16 T cell receptor beta chains listed below, sequenced in a study of cytomegalovirus exposure and HLA in healthy donors. PCR primers comprised 60 Vbeta and 13 Jbeta primers. Data came from immunoSEQ multiplex PCR; TCRdb stores just in-frame clones and leaves some out. The table includes 150,000 to 200,000 clones, 65% to 90% detected once. The material sequenced was PBMCs. Every receptor here comes from a human donor in good health.

CDR3 loop: CASSPQGWANVLTF. In DNA form, the CDR3 reads TGTGCCAGCAGTCCTCAGGGATGGGCCAACGTCCTGACTTTC. V gene TRBV6-5 combines with J gene TRBJ2-6, with a tentative D call TRBD1 (5 bases). V lost 5 bases to trimming and J lost 5 bases, with 10 bases between them. From germline, CDR1 is MNHEY and CDR2 SVGAGI. CDR3 length: 14 amino acids.

This rearrangement joins TRBV2 to TRBJ1-3; 10 positions agree with TRBD1. Germline loops: CDR1 SNHLY, CDR2 FYNNEI. The CDR3 has 14 amino acids. Losses at the gene ends were 6 bases for V and 6 bases for J; bases not matched to a gene: 5. For the CDR3, the DNA is TGTGCCAGCAGGCCGGGACAGGGGCAAAACACCATATATTTT. Translated, it gives CASRPGQGQNTIYF.

The V call is TRBV9, the J call TRBJ2-5; 11 positions match TRBD2. CDR1 and CDR2 from the germline V gene are SGDLS and YYNGEE. Germline trimming cut 0 bases from V and 6 bases from J; bases unmatched to any gene: 4. CDR3 length equals 15 residues. DNA of the CDR3: TGTGCCAGCAGCGTAGGTAGCGGGGGGGCACAGACCCAGTACTTC. Encoded protein: CASSVGSGGAQTQYF.

This clone occurred once. The chain joins TRBV4-2 to TRBJ2-7; 11 bases map to TRBD1. The CDR3 runs 17 residues. CDR1 is LGHNA, CDR2 YNFKEQ, per germline. V lost 0 bases to trimming and J lost 2 bases; unmatched junction nucleotides: 6. The DNA of the CDR3 is TGTGCCAGCAGCCAAGAACCTTCGGGACAGGGGGCCTACGAGCAGTACTTC. It specifies CASSQEPSGQGAYEQYF.

CDR3 DNA sequence: TGTGCCAGCAGCTTATTTGGGGGCGACACAGATACGCAGTATTTT. Encoded protein: CASSLFGGDTDTQYF. The chain employs TRBV7-8 and TRBJ2-3; a possible D gene is TRBD1 (6 bases). The V end was cut by 2 bases, the J end by 2 bases, with 11 bases between. This CDR3 comprises 15 residues. Germline V gene lookup returns CDR1 SGHVS and CDR2 FQNEAQ.

The chain uses TRBV4-1 and TRBJ2-7, with 11 bases fitting TRBD1. CDR3 length equals 15 residues. From germline, CDR1 is MGHRA and CDR2 YSYEKL. Germline trimming cut 3 bases from V and 4 bases from J; bases unmatched to any gene: 5. For the CDR3, the DNA is TGCGCCAGCAGCCAGCAGGGACAGGGGGAATACGAGCAGTACTTC. This sequence encodes CASSQQGQGEYEQYF.

The count of this clone is one. The chain combines TRBV19 with TRBJ2-1; the match to TRBD2 covers 11 bases. Germline V CDR1 and CDR2: LNHDA, SQIVND (reference sequence). There are 15 residues in the CDR3. The V and J ends lost 2 bases and 4 bases, in that order; junction bases with no gene match: 1. For the CDR3, the DNA is TGTGCCAGTAGTATATCTAGCGGGGGGTACAATGAGCAGTTCTTC. Its translation: CASSISSGGYNEQFF.

V gene TRBV27 combines with J gene TRBJ1-5; 11 nucleotides match TRBD1. Trimming at V came to 6 bases and at J to 7 bases, leaving 8 bases not matched to a gene. Germline V gene sequence: CDR1 MNHEY, CDR2 SMNVEV (reference sequence). This CDR3 contains 15 residues. The CDR3 region has the DNA TGTGCCAGCAGAGGAGGACAGGGGGCTTGGCAGCCCCAGCATTTT. Its translation: CASRGGQGAWQPQHF.

The gene calls are TRBV13 and TRBJ2-5, with 11 bases aligning to TRBD1. The CDR3 is 17 amino acids. Trimming removed 5 bases from V and 5 bases from J; junction bases left unmatched: 13. Germline V gene sequence: CDR1 PRHDT, CDR2 FYEKMQ (reference sequence). For the CDR3, the DNA is TGTGCCAGCAGCAGCGGGGACAGGGGGAGATTCGGGGAGACCCAGTACTTC. The encoded protein is CASSSGDRGRFGETQYF.

The chain joins TRBV19 to TRBJ1-1; no clear D. CDR3 size: 13 residues. CDR1 and CDR2 (germline): LNHDA, SQIVND (reference sequence). The V end was cut by 6 bases, the J end by 5 bases, with 13 bases between. The chain's CDR3 is CASSLSRRTEAFF. The DNA of the CDR3 is TGTGCCAGTAGCCTCTCAAGGAGGACTGAAGCTTTCTTT.

This chain connects TRBV15 to TRBJ2-7, with a tentative D call TRBD1 (6 bases). V lost 3 bases and J 2 bases, leaving 11 bases between the germline ends. The V gene's germline CDR1 is LNHNV and CDR2 YYDKDF (reference sequence). The CDR3 is 14 amino acids. CDR3 residues: CATSSEQGPYEQYF. CDR3 DNA sequence: TGTGCCACCAGCAGCGAACAGGGACCCTACGAGCAGTACTTC.

V and J are TRBV5-4 and TRBJ2-7; TRBD1 matches 9 bases. Trimming at V came to 3 bases and at J to 4 bases, leaving 5 bases not matched to a gene. The CDR3 covers 14 residues. CDR1 is SGHNT, CDR2 YYREEE, per germline (reference sequence). The CDR3 region is CASSSGQGGYEQYF. CDR3 sequence (DNA): TGTGCCAGCAGCTCGGGACAGGGAGGGTACGAGCAGTACTTC.

The chain employs TRBV5-1 and TRBJ1-3; 8 bases are a match to TRBD1. This CDR3 is built from 14 residues. J gave up 0 bases and V 7 bases, and 3 bases lay outside the gene matches. Germline V gene data show CDR1 as SGHRS and CDR2 as YFSETQ. The CDR3 DNA is TGCGCCAGCGGGACAGGTTTCTCTGGAAACACCATATATTTT. It encodes CASGTGFSGNTIYF.

The chain has TRBV5-6 and TRBJ2-7; 12 bases fit TRBD1. CDR3 length equals 15 residues. The V gene's germline CDR1 is SGHDT and CDR2 YYEEEE. V dropped 4 bases and J dropped 4; count of bases not matched to a gene: 6. CDR3 bases: TGTGCCAGCAGCCCGGGGACAGGGGGCCCTTACGAGCAGTACTTC. This sequence encodes CASSPGTGGPYEQYF.

The gene calls are TRBV7-9 and TRBJ2-5; TRBD2 aligns across 15 bases. Germline trimming cut 0 bases from V and 9 bases from J; bases unmatched to any gene: 5. Per germline, CDR1 SEHNR and CDR2 FQNEAQ (reference sequence). This CDR3 region has 16 residues. The CDR3 loop is CASSLAWTSGGAAQYF. In DNA form, the CDR3 reads TGTGCCAGCAGCTTAGCGTGGACTAGCGGGGGGGCGGCCCAGTACTTC.

V gene TRBV2 combines with J gene TRBJ1-1, with no clear D. Deletions cut 7 bases from V and 6 bases from J, with 12 bases between. Germline V gene data show CDR1 as SNHLY and CDR2 as FYNNEI. The CDR3 loop spans 12 amino acids. The CDR3: CASMRAGAEAFF. The CDR3 coding sequence is TGTGCCAGCATGAGGGCCGGAGCTGAAGCTTTCTTT.